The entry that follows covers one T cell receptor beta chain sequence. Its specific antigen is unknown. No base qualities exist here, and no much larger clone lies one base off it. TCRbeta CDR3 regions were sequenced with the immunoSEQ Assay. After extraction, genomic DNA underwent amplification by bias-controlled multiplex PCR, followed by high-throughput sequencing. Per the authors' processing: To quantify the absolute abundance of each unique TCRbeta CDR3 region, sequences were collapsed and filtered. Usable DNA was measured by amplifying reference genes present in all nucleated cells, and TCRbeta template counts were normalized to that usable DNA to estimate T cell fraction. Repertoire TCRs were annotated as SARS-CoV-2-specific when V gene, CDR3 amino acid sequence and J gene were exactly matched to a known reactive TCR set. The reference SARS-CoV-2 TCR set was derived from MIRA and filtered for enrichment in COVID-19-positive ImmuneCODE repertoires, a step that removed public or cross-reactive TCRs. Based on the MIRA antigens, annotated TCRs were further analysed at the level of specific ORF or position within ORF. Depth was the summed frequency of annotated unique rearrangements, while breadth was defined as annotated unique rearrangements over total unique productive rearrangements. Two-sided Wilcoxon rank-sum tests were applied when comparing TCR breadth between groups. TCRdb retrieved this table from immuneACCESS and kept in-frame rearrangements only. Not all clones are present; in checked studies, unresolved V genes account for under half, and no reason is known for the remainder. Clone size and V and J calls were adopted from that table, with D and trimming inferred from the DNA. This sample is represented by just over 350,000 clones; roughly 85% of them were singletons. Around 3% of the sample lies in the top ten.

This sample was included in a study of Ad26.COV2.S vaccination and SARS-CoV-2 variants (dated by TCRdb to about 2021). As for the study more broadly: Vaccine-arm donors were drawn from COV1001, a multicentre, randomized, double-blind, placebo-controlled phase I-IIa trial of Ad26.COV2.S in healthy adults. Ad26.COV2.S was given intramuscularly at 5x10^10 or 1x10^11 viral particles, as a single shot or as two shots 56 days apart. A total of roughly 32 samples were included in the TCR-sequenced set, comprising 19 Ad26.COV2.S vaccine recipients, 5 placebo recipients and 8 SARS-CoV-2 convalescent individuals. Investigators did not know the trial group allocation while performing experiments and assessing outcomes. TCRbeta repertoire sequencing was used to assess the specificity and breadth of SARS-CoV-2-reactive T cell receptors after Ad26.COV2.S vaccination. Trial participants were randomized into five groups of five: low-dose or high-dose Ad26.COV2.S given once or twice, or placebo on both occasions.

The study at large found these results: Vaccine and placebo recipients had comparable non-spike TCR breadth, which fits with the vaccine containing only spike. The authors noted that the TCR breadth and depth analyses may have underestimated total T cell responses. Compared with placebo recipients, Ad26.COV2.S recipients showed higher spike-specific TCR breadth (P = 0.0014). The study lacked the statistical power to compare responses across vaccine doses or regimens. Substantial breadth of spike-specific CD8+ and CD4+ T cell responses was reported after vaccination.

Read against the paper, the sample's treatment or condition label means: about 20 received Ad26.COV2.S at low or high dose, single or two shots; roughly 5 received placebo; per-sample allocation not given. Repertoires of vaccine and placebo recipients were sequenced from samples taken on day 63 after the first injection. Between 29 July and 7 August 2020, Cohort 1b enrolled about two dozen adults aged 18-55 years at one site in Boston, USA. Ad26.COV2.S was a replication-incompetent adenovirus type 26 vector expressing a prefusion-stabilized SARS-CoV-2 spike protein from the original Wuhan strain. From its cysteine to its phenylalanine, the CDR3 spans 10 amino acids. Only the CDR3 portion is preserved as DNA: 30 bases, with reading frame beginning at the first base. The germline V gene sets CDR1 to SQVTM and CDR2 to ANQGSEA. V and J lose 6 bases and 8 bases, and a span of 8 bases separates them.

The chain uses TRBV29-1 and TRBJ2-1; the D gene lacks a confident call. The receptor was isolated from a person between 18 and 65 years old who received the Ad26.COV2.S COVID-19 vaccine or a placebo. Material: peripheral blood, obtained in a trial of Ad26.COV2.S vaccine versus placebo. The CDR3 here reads CSVITYEQFF. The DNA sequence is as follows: TGCAGCGTCATAACTTATGAGCAGTTCTTC.